These T cell receptor beta chains were read from a single sample in a study of T cell repertoires in cytomegalovirus infection. TCRdb used MiXCR to reprocess the reads, holding one entry per CDR3 protein. Here the sample spans a few hundred thousand distinct CDR3 sequences, more than 25% being singletons. Input material: PBMCs. The source is a human donor in good health (CMV status not recorded). Some clones in this sample may be carry-over from other donors' samples. Each CDR3 is given with its conserved first and last residue. A D gene is named only where the DNA matches it firmly. Size is stated for part of the rows, as once, few or many counts, or as a class when the clone is expanded.

v_gene: TRBV7-9; d_gene: .; abundance: many; j_gene: TRBJ2-7; CDR3aa: CASSFAGGGSYEQYF; CDR3nt: TGTGCCAGCAGCTTTGCCGGGGGCGGGTCCTACGAGCAGTACTTC
v_gene: TRBV15; d_gene: .; abundance: .; j_gene: TRBJ2-1; CDR3aa: CATSRDSGKGRREQFF; CDR3nt: TGTGCCACCAGCAGAGATTCGGGGAAGGGCCGTCGAGAGCAGTTCTTC
v_gene: TRBV12-3/TRBV12-4; d_gene: .; abundance: few; j_gene: TRBJ2-5; CDR3aa: CASSFFWETQYF; CDR3nt: TGTGCCAGCAGTTTTTTCTGGGAGACCCAGTACTTC
v_gene: TRBV20-1; d_gene: TRBD2; abundance: .; j_gene: TRBJ2-1; CDR3aa: CSAKLAGVNNEQFF; CDR3nt: TGCAGTGCTAAACTAGCGGGAGTTAACAATGAGCAGTTCTTC
v_gene: TRBV7-6; d_gene: TRBD1; abundance: many; j_gene: TRBJ2-1; CDR3aa: CASSLRQGGNEQFF; CDR3nt: TGTGCCAGCAGCCTGCGACAGGGTGGCAATGAGCAGTTCTTC
v_gene: TRBV20-1; d_gene: .; abundance: .; j_gene: TRBJ1-6; CDR3aa: CSARSARPVIGSPLHF; CDR3nt: TGCAGTGCGAGGTCGGCCAGACCTGTGATAGGTTCACCCCTCCACTTT
v_gene: TRBV2; d_gene: .; abundance: .; j_gene: TRBJ1-1; CDR3aa: CASTEIVYTEAFF; CDR3nt: TGTGCCAGCACTGAGATAGTGTATACTGAAGCTTTCTTT
v_gene: TRBV24-1; d_gene: TRBD1; abundance: .; j_gene: TRBJ1-1; CDR3aa: CATPGQAVMNTEAFF; CDR3nt: TGTGCCACCCCGGGACAGGCGGTCATGAACACTGAAGCTTTCTTT
v_gene: TRBV9; d_gene: TRBD2; abundance: .; j_gene: TRBJ2-1; CDR3aa: CASSGLAGVSYNEQFF; CDR3nt: TGTGCCAGCAGCGGGTTAGCGGGAGTATCCTACAATGAGCAGTTCTTC
v_gene: TRBV29-1; d_gene: TRBD2; abundance: few; j_gene: TRBJ2-3; CDR3aa: CSGVPGLAGGRTDTQYF; CDR3nt: TGCAGCGGGGTCCCGGGACTAGCGGGAGGACGCACAGATACGCAGTATTTT
v_gene: TRBV19; d_gene: TRBD1; abundance: few; j_gene: TRBJ1-5; CDR3aa: CASSTFLGQGSNQPQHF; CDR3nt: TGTGCCAGTAGTACCTTTCTCGGACAGGGCTCCAATCAGCCCCAGCATTTT
v_gene: TRBV6-5; d_gene: .; abundance: few; j_gene: TRBJ2-2; CDR3aa: CASSYSRQTSAGELFF; CDR3nt: TGTGCCAGCAGTTACTCGCGGCAGACCTCAGCCGGGGAGCTGTTTTTT
v_gene: TRBV7-2; d_gene: TRBD1; abundance: many; j_gene: TRBJ1-2; CDR3aa: CASSFRDSGRVYGYTF; CDR3nt: TGTGCCAGCAGCTTTCGGGACAGCGGGAGGGTCTATGGCTACACCTTC
v_gene: TRBV7-2; d_gene: .; abundance: many; j_gene: TRBJ1-1; CDR3aa: CASTPQTARNTEAFF; CDR3nt: TGTGCCAGCACCCCACAAACAGCCCGGAACACTGAAGCTTTCTTT
v_gene: TRBV11-3; d_gene: .; abundance: few; j_gene: TRBJ1-1; CDR3aa: CASSLDRWGYMNTEAFF; CDR3nt: TGTGCCAGCAGCTTAGATCGCTGGGGATACATGAACACTGAAGCTTTCTTT
v_gene: TRBV28; d_gene: .; abundance: .; j_gene: TRBJ2-2; CDR3aa: CASSLWVTGELFF; CDR3nt: TGTGCCAGCAGTTTATGGGTCACCGGGGAGCTGTTTTTT
v_gene: TRBV12-3/TRBV12-4; d_gene: .; abundance: .; j_gene: TRBJ1-4; CDR3aa: CASSPRGGPGEKLFF; CDR3nt: TGTGCCAGCAGTCCAAGGGGGGGGCCGGGGGAAAAACTGTTTTTT
v_gene: TRBV7-2; d_gene: TRBD2; abundance: .; j_gene: TRBJ2-5; CDR3aa: CASSLDTSGRGQYF; CDR3nt: TGTGCCAGCAGCTTAGACACTAGCGGGAGGGGCCAGTACTTC
v_gene: TRBV29-1; d_gene: .; abundance: few; j_gene: TRBJ2-2; CDR3aa: CSAGAGHLNTGELFF; CDR3nt: TGCAGCGCTGGAGCGGGACACCTTAACACCGGGGAGCTGTTTTTT
v_gene: TRBV29-1; d_gene: .; abundance: .; j_gene: TRBJ2-2; CDR3aa: CSVGGAGELFF; CDR3nt: TGCAGCGTTGGGGGTGCCGGGGAGCTGTTTTTT
v_gene: TRBV4-3; d_gene: .; abundance: .; j_gene: TRBJ1-1; CDR3aa: CASSQGQRNTEAFF; CDR3nt: TGCGCCAGCAGCCAAGGGCAGAGGAACACTGAAGCTTTCTTT
v_gene: TRBV18; d_gene: .; abundance: few; j_gene: TRBJ1-2; CDR3aa: CASSFEVGQNYGYTF; CDR3nt: TGTGCCAGCTCGTTCGAGGTGGGGCAGAACTATGGCTACACCTTC
v_gene: TRBV20-1; d_gene: TRBD1; abundance: .; j_gene: TRBJ1-5; CDR3aa: CSARGTGGGQPQHF; CDR3nt: TGCAGTGCTAGGGGAACAGGGGGCGGTCAGCCCCAGCATTTT
v_gene: TRBV7-6; d_gene: TRBD2; abundance: few; j_gene: TRBJ2-3; CDR3aa: CASSLGASGRSDTQYF; CDR3nt: TGTGCCAGCAGCTTAGGAGCTAGCGGGAGGTCAGATACGCAGTATTTT
v_gene: TRBV7-2; d_gene: TRBD2; abundance: many; j_gene: TRBJ2-1; CDR3aa: CASSPGLAHEQFF; CDR3nt: TGTGCCAGCAGCCCGGGACTAGCACACGAGCAGTTCTTC
v_gene: TRBV7-2; d_gene: TRBD1; abundance: many; j_gene: TRBJ2-3; CDR3aa: CASSLRGPDTQYF; CDR3nt: TGTGCCAGCAGCTTAAGGGGGCCAGATACGCAGTATTTT
v_gene: TRBV6-2/TRBV6-3; d_gene: TRBD1; abundance: .; j_gene: TRBJ2-2; CDR3aa: CASSDPAGTGGTGELFF; CDR3nt: TGTGCCAGCAGTGACCCTGCCGGGACAGGGGGCACCGGGGAGCTGTTTTTT
v_gene: TRBV28; d_gene: .; abundance: .; j_gene: TRBJ2-7; CDR3aa: CASRGPSSYEQYF; CDR3nt: TGTGCCAGTCGTGGGCCCAGCTCCTACGAGCAGTACTTC
v_gene: TRBV10-3; d_gene: .; abundance: few; j_gene: TRBJ1-5; CDR3aa: CAISEGGYNQPQHF; CDR3nt: TGTGCCATCAGTGAGGGGGGGTACAATCAGCCCCAGCATTTT